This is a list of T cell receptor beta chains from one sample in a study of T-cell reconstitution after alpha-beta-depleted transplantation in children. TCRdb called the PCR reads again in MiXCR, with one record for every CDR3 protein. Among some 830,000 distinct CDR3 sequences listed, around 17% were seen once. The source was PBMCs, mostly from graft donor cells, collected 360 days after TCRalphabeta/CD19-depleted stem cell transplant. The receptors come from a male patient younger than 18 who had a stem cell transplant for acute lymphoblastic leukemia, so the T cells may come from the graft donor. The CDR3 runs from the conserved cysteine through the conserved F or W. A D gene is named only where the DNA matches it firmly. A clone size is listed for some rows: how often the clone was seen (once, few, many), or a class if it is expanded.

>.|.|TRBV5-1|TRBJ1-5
TGCGCCAGCAGCGGCCGGGACGCAGGCAATCAGCCCCAGCATTTT
CASSGRDAGNQPQHF
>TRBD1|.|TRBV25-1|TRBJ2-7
TGTGCCAGCAGTGAATATTACGGGGGACAGGGGGTCTACGAGCAGTACTTC
CASSEYYGGQGVYEQYF
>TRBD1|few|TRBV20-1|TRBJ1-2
TGCAGTGCCCACCCGGACAGGGCCTATGGCTACACCTTC
CSAHPDRAYGYTF
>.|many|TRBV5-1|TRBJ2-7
TGCGCCAGCAGCTTGGCAGGGACGGTATACGAGCAGTACTTC
CASSLAGTVYEQYF
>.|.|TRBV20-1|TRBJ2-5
TGCAGTGCTAGAAACCCGTTAACCCAAGAGACCCAGTACTTC
CSARNPLTQETQYF
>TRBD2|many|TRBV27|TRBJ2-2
TGTGCCAGCAGTGAAAGCGGGGCCCACACCGGGGAGCTGTTTTTT
CASSESGAHTGELFF
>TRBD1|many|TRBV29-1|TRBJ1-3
TGCAGCGTTGAAGCCCAGGGGGTTTACTCTGGAAACACCATATATTTT
CSVEAQGVYSGNTIYF
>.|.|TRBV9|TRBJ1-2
TGTGCCAGCAGCGTTGCGGACAGCTATGGCTACACCTTC
CASSVADSYGYTF
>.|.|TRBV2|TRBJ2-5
TGTGCCATCTGTTTCTCCCGGCGAACTCCCCAGGGGGAGACCCAGTACTTC
CAICFSRRTPQGETQYF
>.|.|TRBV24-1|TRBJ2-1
TGTGCCACCAGTGACCCCTTACTCTCCACTCCCCACAATGAGCAGTTCTTC
CATSDPLLSTPHNEQFF
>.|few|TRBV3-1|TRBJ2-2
TGTGCCAGCAGCCTCCCGGGGACCCCCAACACCGGGGAGCTGTTTTTT
CASSLPGTPNTGELFF
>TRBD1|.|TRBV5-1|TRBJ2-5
TGCGCCAGCAGCTTGGAGGGACAGCAAGAGACCCAGTACTTC
CASSLEGQQETQYF
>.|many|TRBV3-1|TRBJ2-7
TGTGCCAGCAGCCAATTCGGAGTTACCTACGAGCAGTACTTC
CASSQFGVTYEQYF
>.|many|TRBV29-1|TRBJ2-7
TGCAGCGTTGCGGCGGGACAGCTCGAAACCTACGAGCAGTACTTC
CSVAAGQLETYEQYF
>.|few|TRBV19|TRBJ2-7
TGTGCCAGTCGCGCCTCCCCGGCCTACGAGCAGTACTTC
CASRASPAYEQYF
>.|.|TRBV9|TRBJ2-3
TGTGCCAGCAGCGTAGTTGTGGGAGGCGGGACAGATACGCAGTATTTT
CASSVVVGGGTDTQYF
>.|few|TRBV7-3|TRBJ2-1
TGTGCCAGCAGTCGTCCGGGACGCTACAATGAGCAGTTCTTC
CASSRPGRYNEQFF
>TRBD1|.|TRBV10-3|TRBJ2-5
TGTGCCATCAGTGAGCCAGCACAGGGGGCGCTTAGGGAGACCCAGTACTTC
CAISEPAQGALRETQYF
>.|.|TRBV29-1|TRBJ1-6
TGCAGCGTCTCGATCGACGGACGATCAAAGGGATCACCCCTCCACTTT
CSVSIDGRSKGSPLHF
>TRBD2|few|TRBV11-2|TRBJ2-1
TGTGCCGTGACAACTAGCGGGAGGGCGGAGAGCTCCTACAATGAGCAGTTCTTC
CAVTTSGRAESSYNEQFF
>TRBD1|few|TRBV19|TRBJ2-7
TGTGCCAGTAGTACACGACAGGGCGGAGAGCAGTACTTC
CASSTRQGGEQYF
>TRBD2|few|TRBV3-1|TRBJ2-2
TGTGCCAGCAGCCAAACCGGTGGGACTAGCGGCACCGGGGAGCTGTTTTTT
CASSQTGGTSGTGELFF
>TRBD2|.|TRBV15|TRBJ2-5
TGTGCCACCAGCAGAGATCTAGCGGGGAGGAGCGGGAGGCGAGTAGAGACCCAGTACTTC
CATSRDLAGRSGRRVETQYF
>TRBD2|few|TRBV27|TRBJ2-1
TGTGCCAGCAGTCTTTATAGCGGGGCCTACAATGAGCAGTTCTTC
CASSLYSGAYNEQFF
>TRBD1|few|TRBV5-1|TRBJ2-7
TGCGCCAGCAGACCCGGACAGGGCGGGAACGAGCAGTACTTC
CASRPGQGGNEQYF
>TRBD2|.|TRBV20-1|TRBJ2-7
TGCAGTGCTCCGCCTAGCGGGAGGTACTACGAGCAGTACTTC
CSAPPSGRYYEQYF
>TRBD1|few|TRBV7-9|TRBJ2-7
TGTGCCAGCACCAGACAGGGGGCCTCCTACGAGCAGTACTTC
CASTRQGASYEQYF
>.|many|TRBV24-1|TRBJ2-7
TGTGCCACCAGTGATGGAGTTCATCACGAGCAGTACTTC
CATSDGVHHEQYF
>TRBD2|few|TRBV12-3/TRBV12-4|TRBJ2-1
TGTGCCAGCTCCCCCGGGAGGGACAATGAGCAGTTCTTC
CASSPGRDNEQFF
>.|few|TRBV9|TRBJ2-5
TGTGCCAGCAGCGTCGAGGGGACCCAGTACTTC
CASSVEGTQYF
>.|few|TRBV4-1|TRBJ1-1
TGCGCCAGCAGCCACGGGGTGACAGTTTACTCTGAAGCTTTCTTT
CASSHGVTVYSEAFF
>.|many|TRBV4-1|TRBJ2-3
TGCGCCAGCAGCCAAGAGGTTGGGCTCCCACCGAGTTCGGATACGCAGTATTTT
CASSQEVGLPPSSDTQYF